This T cell receptor (beta chain) derives from a study of blood T cell repertoires in COVID-19. Regarding this clone: Additional DNA sequences in this sample encode the identical CDR3.

TCRdb keeps only in-frame clones here, not all; method: immunoSEQ multiplex PCR. The sample consists of roughly 350,000 clones, around 84% of them appearing once. Germline V gives CDR1 SGDLS, CDR2 YYNGEE. Trimming cost V 3 bases and J 6 bases, with 9 bases left between them. The CDR3 consists of 12 residues. The origin of this receptor is a woman aged 18 to 35 with acute or convalescent COVID-19. The V gene is TRBV9, the J gene TRBJ1-1; D may be TRBD1 (5 bases). The sequenced material came from peripheral blood. CDR3 in DNA: TGTGCCAGCAGCGGTCAGGGCCCTGAAGCTTTCTTT. Its protein product is CASSGQGPEAFF.